These 23 T cell receptor beta chains came from one sample sequenced in a study of cytomegalovirus exposure and HLA in healthy donors (dated by TCRdb to about 2017). The method was the immunoSEQ multiplex PCR assay. For the multiplex PCR, a mixture combining 60 forward primers for TCR Vbeta segments and 13 reverse primers for TCR Jbeta segments was used. The source is immuneACCESS, and TCRdb retained only in-frame sequences with V and J called. Part of the clones is not carried over; for the studies checked, unresolved V genes explain less than half of this, and the remainder is unexplained. This sample comprises about 80,000 clones, around 82% of them detected only once. The ten largest make up about 3% of the sample. The sequencing sample was made of PBMCs. The receptors come from a man aged 50 to 59 in good health and CMV-seronegative.

V usage is TRBV11-3 and J usage is TRBJ2-1; D is possibly TRBD1 (7 bases). Germline V gene data show CDR1 as SGHNT and CDR2 as YENEEA. The CDR3 is 18 amino acids. Trimming stripped 1 base from V and 0 bases from J, with 16 bases between. This chain's CDR3 is CASSLVSWRDSSYNEQFF. The CDR3 DNA sequence: TGTGCCAGCAGCTTAGTGTCTTGGCGGGACAGCTCCTACAATGAGCAGTTCTTC.

This clone was counted only a few times. The chain links TRBV5-6 to TRBJ1-1; D possibly corresponds to TRBD1 (5 bases). The CDR3 spans 14 residues. Looked up from germline, CDR1 is SGHDT and CDR2 is YYEEEE. Trimming took 3 bases from V and 5 from J, leaving 14 bases between them. CDR3 amino acids: CASSSRGAGTEAFF. CDR3 sequence (DNA): TGTGCCAGCAGCTCAAGAGGGGCGGGAACTGAAGCTTTCTTT.

This clone showed up just a few times. The V gene is TRBV7-2, the J gene TRBJ1-3, with 7 bases identical to TRBD1. The CDR3 consists of 14 residues. Trimming took 6 bases from V and 2 from J; bases not matched to a gene: 4. In germline, CDR1 is SGHTA, CDR2 FQGNSA. In DNA form, the CDR3 reads TGTGCCAGCAGTTACAGGGGTCCTGGAAACACCATATATTTT. Its protein product is CASSYRGPGNTIYF.

The rearrangement uses TRBV9 and TRBJ2-5; 10 bases fit TRBD2. This CDR3 region has 15 residues. Trimming removed 3 bases from V and 6 bases from J; junction bases left unmatched: 8. CDR1 SGDLS and CDR2 YYNGEE come from the germline V gene. This CDR3 reads CASSAGWTSGQTQYF. DNA for the CDR3: TGTGCCAGCAGCGCCGGCTGGACTAGCGGACAGACCCAGTACTTC.

This clone showed up just a few times. At the DNA level, this CDR3 is encoded by other sequences in the same sample as well. This chain connects TRBV18 to TRBJ2-2, with D maybe TRBD1 (6 bases). V gave up 1 base and J gave up 5 bases, with 11 bases separating them. Germline CDR1 KGHSH, CDR2 LQKENI. This CDR3 has 15 residues. CDR3 in DNA: TGTGCCAGCTCACCACAGGGACACACTACCGGGGAGCTGTTTTTT. It encodes CASSPQGHTTGELFF.

The chain couples TRBV6-1 to TRBJ1-5; D is possibly TRBD1 (5 bases). There are 15 residues in the CDR3. V was shortened by 0 bases and J by 0 bases, with 6 bases between the two germline ends. Germline CDR1 MNHNS, CDR2 SASEGT. CDR3 residues: CASSEAGVSNQPQHF. CDR3 DNA sequence: TGTGCCAGCAGTGAAGCAGGGGTTAGCAATCAGCCCCAGCATTTT.

The genes are TRBV11-3 and TRBJ1-1, with 9 bases aligning to TRBD1. The CDR3 is 15 residues long. The V segment lost 2 bases and the J segment 1 base; nucleotides outside the gene matches: 2. CDR1 is SGHNT, CDR2 YENEEA, per germline. The CDR3 DNA reads TGTGCCAGCAGCTTAAACAGGGGGCGGAACACTGAAGCTTTCTTT. Translated, it gives CASSLNRGRNTEAFF.

The gene calls are TRBV30 and TRBJ2-7; maybe TRBD1 (5 bases). The CDR3 consists of 12 residues. Germline CDR1 and CDR2: GTSNPN and SVGIG (reference sequence). V lost 3 bases to trimming and J lost 3 bases, with 9 bases between them. Here the CDR3 DNA reads TGTGCCTGGAGGTGGCAGGGCTACGAGCAGTACTTC. This codes for CAWRWQGYEQYF.

To note about this clone: The identical CDR3 is also encoded by other nucleotide sequences in the sample. The genes are TRBV10-3 and TRBJ1-1, with unresolved D. Trimming cost V 6 bases and J 0 bases, with 8 bases left between them. Per the germline V gene, CDR1 is ENHRY and CDR2 is SYGVKD. The CDR3 loop spans 13 amino acids. CDR3 sequence (DNA): TGTGCCATCAGCCCGGGGATGAACACTGAAGCTTTCTTT. Protein product: CAISPGMNTEAFF.

The gene calls are TRBV10-3 and TRBJ2-7; 8 nucleotides agree with TRBD1. The V gene's germline CDR1 is ENHRY and CDR2 SYGVKD. The CDR3 covers 16 residues. V trimming: 9 bases; J trimming: 2 bases; junction bases outside the gene matches: 15. DNA of the CDR3: TGTGCCATTGGGGGGTTGCGCAGGGGGCCCACCTACGAGCAGTACTTC. Translation gives CAIGGLRRGPTYEQYF.

The chain is built from TRBV13 and TRBJ1-2; TRBD1 matches 10 bases. Germline-derived CDR1 and CDR2 are PRHDT and FYEKMQ (reference sequence). The CDR3 has 13 amino acids. Trimming cost V 5 bases and J 7 bases; bases outside gene matches: 4. The CDR3 sequence: CASSMGTGVGYTF. The CDR3 DNA reads TGTGCCAGCAGCATGGGGACAGGGGTTGGCTACACCTTC.

By frequency in the sample, this clone is medium-sized. This CDR3 is CAWTLGGEQYF. CDR3 DNA: TGTGCCTGGACCCTCGGAGGCGAGCAGTACTTC. The chain recombines TRBV30 with TRBJ2-7; possibly TRBD2 for D (5 bases). The CDR3 spans 11 residues. Looked up from germline, CDR1 is GTSNPN and CDR2 is SVGIG (reference sequence). V shed 4 bases and J shed 6 bases, with 10 bases lying between them.

This chain joins TRBV18 and TRBJ1-5, with D possibly matching TRBD1 (6 bases). Between the trimmed V and J ends, which lost 5 bases and 3 bases, there was a span of 11 bases. The CDR3 length is 14 residues. The germline CDR1 and CDR2 sequences are KGHSH and LQKENI. The CDR3 DNA follows: TGTGCCAGCTCATCGGACAGAGACAATCAGCCCCAGCATTTT. Protein: CASSSDRDNQPQHF.

This rearrangement joins TRBV27 to TRBJ2-3, with D maybe TRBD1 (5 bases). The CDR3 loop spans 16 amino acids. CDR1 is MNHEY, CDR2 SMNVEV, per germline (reference sequence). Trimming cost V 0 bases and J 6 bases, with 16 bases left between them. CDR3 coding DNA: TGTGCCAGCAGTTTATCCAAGGGGCTAGGGTTTGATACGCAGTATTTT. This translates into CASSLSKGLGFDTQYF.

This clone was observed a single time. The J gene is TRBJ2-1, the V gene TRBV18; perhaps TRBD2 as D (6 bases). Trimming pared 2 bases from V and 6 bases from J, leaving 14 bases between. Germline CDR1 and CDR2: KGHSH and LQKENI. This CDR3 has 15 residues. The chain's CDR3 is CASSPAVLTSNEQFF. CDR3 DNA: TGTGCCAGCTCACCAGCGGTTTTGACTAGCAATGAGCAGTTCTTC.

V usage is TRBV29-1 and J usage is TRBJ2-7, with a tentative D call TRBD1 (6 bases). The germline V gene encodes CDR1 SQVTM and CDR2 ANQGSEA. The V end lost 5 bases, the J end lost 6 bases, and 14 bases lay between the germline ends. The CDR3 sequence is 12 residues long. The CDR3 sequence is CSVQQGLGEQYF. The CDR3 bases are TGCAGCGTTCAGCAGGGGCTTGGCGAGCAGTACTTC.

The chain uses TRBV19 and TRBJ2-5; a weak D match, TRBD2 (6 bases). CDR1 is LNHDA and CDR2 is SQIVND in the germline V gene (reference sequence). Deletions cut 4 bases from V and 2 bases from J, with 11 bases between. This CDR3 comprises 14 residues. The CDR3 DNA reads as TGTGCCAGTAGTAAAACCGGGACTCAAGAGACCCAGTACTTC. Amino acid sequence: CASSKTGTQETQYF.

This chain uses TRBV11-2 with TRBJ2-7; D gene unclear. The CDR3 consists of 15 residues. Trimming stripped 0 bases from V and 0 bases from J, with 9 bases between. Germline CDR1 is SGHAT and CDR2 is FQNNGV. As DNA, the CDR3 is TGTGCCAGCAGCTTAGATAGCCCTTCCTCCTACGAGCAGTACTTC. It translates to CASSLDSPSSYEQYF.

The rearrangement links TRBV6-1 to TRBJ2-1, with D unresolved. Germline CDR1 MNHNS, CDR2 SASEGT. V gave up 8 bases and J gave up 10 bases, with 15 bases separating them. The CDR3 consists of 12 residues. Here the CDR3 reads CASSLLAVEQFF. CDR3 in DNA: TGTGCCAGCTCCCTGTTAGCAGTCGAGCAGTTCTTC.

CDR3 sequence reads: CATSRGQNSPLHF. The CDR3 DNA follows: TGTGCCACCTCGAGGGGGCAGAATTCACCCCTCCACTTT. This rearrangement joins TRBV14 to TRBJ1-6; 7 bases are a match to TRBD1. CDR1 SGHDN and CDR2 FVKESK come from the germline V gene. CDR3 size: 13 residues. Germline trimming cut 10 bases from V and 7 bases from J; bases unmatched to any gene: 7. Combining the CDR3 with reference TRBV14 and TRBJ1-6 gives the whole variable domain EAGVTQFPSHSVIEKGQTVTLRCDPISGHDNLYWYRRVMGKEIKFLLHFVKESKQDESGMPNNRFLAERTGGTYSTLKVQPAELEDSGVYFCATSRGQNSPLHFGNGTRLTVT.

The V call is TRBV9, the J call TRBJ1-1; 11 positions match TRBD1. Germline V CDR1 and CDR2: SGDLS, YYNGEE. This CDR3 is built from 17 residues. Unmatched junction bases numbered 12, after V lost 4 bases and J lost 4 bases. The CDR3 region has the DNA TGTGCCAGCAGCTTTGGACAGGGGGCCAACCTAGTCACTGAAGCTTTCTTT. Translated: CASSFGQGANLVTEAFF. Supplemented by reference TRBV9 and TRBJ1-1, the full variable domain reads DSGVTQTPKHLITATGQRVTLRCSPRSGDLSVYWYQQSLDQGLQFLIQYYNGEERAKGNILERFSAQQFPDLHSELNLSSLELGDSALYFCASSFGQGANLVTEAFFGQGTRLTVV.

The chain has TRBV2 and TRBJ1-2; TRBD1 matches at 10 bases. J was trimmed by 6 bases and V by 7 bases; bases with no gene match: 11. Germline values: CDR1 SNHLY, CDR2 FYNNEI. The CDR3 runs to 15 residues. CDR3 coding DNA: TGTGCCAGCAAGAGACCCGGGACAGGGGCAAATGGCTACACCTTC. Translating it yields CASKRPGTGANGYTF.

The chain recombines TRBV30 with TRBJ1-1; D remains unclear. The germline V gene has CDR1 GTSNPN and CDR2 SVGIG (reference sequence). The CDR3 totals 16 residues. V lost 1 base and J 1 base, leaving 16 bases between the germline ends. This CDR3 reads CAWSDVRYTANTEAFF. The CDR3, as DNA: TGTGCCTGGAGTGACGTACGTTACACCGCGAACACTGAAGCTTTCTTT.